The T cell receptor (beta chain) described here comes from a study of identical twins. TCRdb fed the 5' RACE reads into MiXCR, producing one record per CDR3 protein. The profile shows 1.5 million to 2 million distinct CDR3 sequences, around 33% of them singletons. This CDR3 is 14 amino acids long. Per the germline V gene, CDR1 is DFQATT and CDR2 is SNEGSKA (reference sequence). The J segment lost 2 bases and the V segment lost 4 bases, leaving 4 bases of the junction unmatched. This chain joins TRBV20-1 and TRBJ2-3; 9 bases agree with TRBD2. The sample comprised cord blood. This clonotype was obtained from a newborn girl in good health. The CDR3 protein is CSAKLAGPTDTQYF. DNA for the CDR3: TGCAGTGCTAAGCTAGCGGGACCCACAGATACGCAGTATTTT.